Listed here are 3 T cell receptor beta chains from one sample, sequenced in a study of blood T cells in healthy people across ages. The use of a sample-barcoded 5' primer and a J-beta primer mix characterized a second PCR of about 6 to 11 cycles. Using its own MiXCR run on the 5' RACE reads, TCRdb lists one record per CDR3 protein. This table holds 500,000 to 650,000 distinct CDR3 sequences, about 28% found once. This sample also appeared in a second study, on T cells of mothers and their children.

The specimen sequenced was blood. These receptors were obtained from a boy aged 2-15 years in good health.

This rearrangement joins TRBV13 to TRBJ1-1; weak D call: TRBD1 (6 bases). The germline V gene encodes CDR1 PRHDT and CDR2 FYEKMQ (reference sequence). The CDR3 covers 14 residues. V lost 0 bases and J lost 3, with 8 bases in between. The CDR3 DNA reads TGTGCCAGCAGCTTAGGCAGGGGATACACTGAAGCTTTCTTT. Encoded protein: CASSLGRGYTEAFF.

The gene calls are TRBV12-3 or TRBV12-4 and TRBJ2-3, with 8 bases aligning to TRBD2. This CDR3 comprises 15 residues. The junction had 10 bases not matched to a gene; V was cut back by 5 bases and J by 6 bases. This chain's CDR3 is CASSPPREGGDTQYF. CDR3 DNA sequence: TGTGCCAGCAGTCCTCCACGGGAGGGCGGGGATACGCAGTATTTT.

This clonotype was observed a few times. The rearrangement uses TRBV12-3 or TRBV12-4 and TRBJ1-4, with D possibly matching TRBD1 (5 bases). V was trimmed by 3 bases and J by 8 bases, leaving 16 bases between them. This CDR3 spans 15 amino acids. CDR3 nucleotide sequence: TGTGCCAGCAGTTTTCGGGTGGGGGTTGGAGAAAAACTGTTTTTT. It specifies CASSFRVGVGEKLFF.